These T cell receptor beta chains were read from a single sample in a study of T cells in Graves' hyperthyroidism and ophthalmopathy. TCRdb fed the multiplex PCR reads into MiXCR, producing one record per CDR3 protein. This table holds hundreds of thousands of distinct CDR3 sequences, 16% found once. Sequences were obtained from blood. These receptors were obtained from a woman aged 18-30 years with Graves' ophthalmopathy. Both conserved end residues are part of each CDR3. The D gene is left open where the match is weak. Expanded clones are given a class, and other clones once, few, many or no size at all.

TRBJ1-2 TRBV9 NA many CASSVADGEDGYTF TGTGCCAGCAGCGTAGCTGACGGGGAGGATGGCTACACCTTC
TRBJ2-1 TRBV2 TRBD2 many CASSEQPVAGTRGQFF TGTGCCAGCAGTGAGCAGCCCGTGGCAGGGACTAGAGGGCAGTTCTTC
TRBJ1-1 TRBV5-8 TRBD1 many CASSQTGGVTEAFF TGTGCCAGCAGCCAGACAGGGGGCGTAACTGAAGCTTTCTTT
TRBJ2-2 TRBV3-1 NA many CASSHEGWNTGELFF TGTGCCAGCAGCCATGAGGGTTGGAACACCGGGGAGCTGTTTTTT
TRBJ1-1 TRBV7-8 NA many CASSSSGMNTEAFF TGTGCCAGCAGCTCCTCGGGGATGAACACTGAAGCTTTCTTT
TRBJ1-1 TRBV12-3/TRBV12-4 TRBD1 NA CASSFRGTGNREAFF TGTGCCAGCAGTTTCCGCGGGACAGGGAACAGGGAAGCTTTCTTT
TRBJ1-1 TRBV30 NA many CAWSPGAGAEAFF TGTGCCTGGAGTCCAGGGGCCGGGGCTGAAGCTTTCTTT
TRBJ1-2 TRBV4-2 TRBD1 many CASSQGQGANYGYTF TGTGCCAGCAGCCAAGGACAGGGAGCTAACTATGGCTACACCTTC
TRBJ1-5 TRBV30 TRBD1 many CAWSGTGGNQPQHF TGTGCCTGGAGTGGGACAGGGGGGAATCAGCCCCAGCATTTT
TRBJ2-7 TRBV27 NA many CASSPLASLAYEQYF TGTGCCAGCAGTCCCCTAGCCTCACTCGCCTACGAGCAGTACTTC
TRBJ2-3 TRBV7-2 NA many CASSFDSAQYF TGTGCCAGCAGTTTTGATTCGGCGCAGTATTTT
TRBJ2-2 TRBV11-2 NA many CASSLVEIGELFF TGTGCCAGCAGCTTAGTTGAGATCGGGGAGCTGTTTTTT
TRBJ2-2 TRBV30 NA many CAWTSRYTGELFF TGTGCCTGGACTAGTCGGTACACCGGGGAGCTGTTTTTT
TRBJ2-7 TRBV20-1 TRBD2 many CSARGVAGSEQYF TGCAGTGCTAGAGGGGTAGCGGGAAGCGAGCAGTACTTC
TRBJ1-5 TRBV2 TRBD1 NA CASRETGPQPQHF TGTGCCAGCAGAGAGACAGGGCCTCAGCCCCAGCATTTT
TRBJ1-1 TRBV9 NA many CASSGGTGMNTEAFF TGTGCCAGCAGCGGCGGGACGGGGATGAACACTGAAGCTTTCTTT
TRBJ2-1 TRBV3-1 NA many CASSQGGTDYNEQFF TGTGCCAGCAGCCAAGGCGGGACGGACTACAATGAGCAGTTCTTC
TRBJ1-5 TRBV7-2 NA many CASSWTVNQPQHF TGTGCCAGCAGCTGGACAGTAAATCAGCCCCAGCATTTT
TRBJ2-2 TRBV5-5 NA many CASSLQDLGAGELFF TGTGCCAGCAGCCTCCAGGACCTGGGGGCCGGGGAGCTGTTTTTT
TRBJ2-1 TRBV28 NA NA CASTRGNLYNEQFF TGTGCCAGCACCCGGGGGAACCTGTACAATGAGCAGTTCTTC
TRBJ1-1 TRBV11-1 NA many CASSLAQTGEDTEAFF TGTGCCAGCAGCTTAGCGCAGACGGGGGAGGACACTGAAGCTTTCTTT
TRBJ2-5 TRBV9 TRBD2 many CASSIAASGGLETQYF TGTGCCAGCAGCATCGCGGCTAGCGGGGGATTAGAGACCCAGTACTTC
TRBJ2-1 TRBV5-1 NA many CASSLALRSYNEQFF TGCGCCAGCAGCTTGGCCCTGCGCTCCTACAATGAGCAGTTCTTC
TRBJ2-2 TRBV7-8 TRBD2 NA CASSPGTSHTGELFF TGTGCCAGCAGCCCCGGGACTAGCCACACCGGGGAGCTGTTTTTT
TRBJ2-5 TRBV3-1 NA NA CASSALRQGGETQYF TGTGCCAGCAGCGCACTCAGGCAGGGAGGAGAGACCCAGTACTTC
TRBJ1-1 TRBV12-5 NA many CASTGRGTEAFF TGTGCTAGTACCGGACGGGGCACTGAAGCTTTCTTT
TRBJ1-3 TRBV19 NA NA CASFSRSGLPHTGYF TGTGCCAGTTTCTCCCGGTCGGGACTACCACATACAGGATATTTT
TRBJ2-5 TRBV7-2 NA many CASSLQTPPETQYF TGTGCCAGCAGCTTGCAGACCCCGCCGGAGACCCAGTACTTC
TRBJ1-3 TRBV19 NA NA CASSIRGSGNTIYF TGTGCCAGTAGCATCAGGGGCTCTGGAAACACCATATATTTT
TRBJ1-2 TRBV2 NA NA CASIDHRSYYGYTF TGTGCCAGCATAGACCACCGGAGCTACTATGGCTACACCTTC
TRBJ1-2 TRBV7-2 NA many CASSYNAGTGGYGYTF TGTGCCAGCAGCTATAACGCAGGGACCGGTGGATATGGCTACACCTTC
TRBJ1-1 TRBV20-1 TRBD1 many CSAITGTVNTEAFF TGCAGTGCTATAACCGGGACAGTGAACACTGAAGCTTTCTTT
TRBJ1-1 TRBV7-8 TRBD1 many CASSFFPKLPGTGLNTEAFF TGTGCCAGCAGCTTCTTCCCCAAGCTACCCGGGACAGGGCTTAACACTGAAGCTTTCTTT
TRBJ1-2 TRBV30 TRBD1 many CAWSGGPGQSSNYGYTF TGTGCCTGGAGTGGAGGACCGGGACAGAGTTCAAACTATGGCTACACCTTC
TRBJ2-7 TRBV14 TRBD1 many CASRPTGGGSVQYF TGTGCCAGCAGACCTACAGGGGGAGGTTCGGTGCAGTACTTC
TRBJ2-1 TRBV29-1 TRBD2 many CSVCLIGTSGREQFF TGCAGCGTCTGTTTGATCGGGACTAGCGGGCGTGAGCAGTTCTTC
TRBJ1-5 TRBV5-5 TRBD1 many CASSFGDSNNQPQHF TGTGCCAGCAGCTTTGGGGACAGCAACAATCAGCCCCAGCATTTT
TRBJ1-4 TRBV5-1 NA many CASSLGTRGEKLFF TGCGCCAGCAGCCTCGGGACCCGCGGTGAAAAACTGTTTTTT
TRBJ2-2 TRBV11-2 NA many CASSNLRTNTGELFF TGTGCCAGCAGCAACTTACGAACGAACACCGGGGAGCTGTTTTTT
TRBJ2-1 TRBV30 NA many CAWRGGNNEQFF TGTGCCTGGAGAGGGGGGAACAATGAGCAGTTCTTC
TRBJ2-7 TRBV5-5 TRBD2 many CASSLYSIAGTAYEQYF TGTGCCAGCAGCTTGTATAGTATAGCGGGCACGGCCTACGAGCAGTACTTC
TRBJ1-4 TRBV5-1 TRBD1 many CASSRGQGQLNEKLFF TGCGCCAGCAGCCGGGGACAGGGTCAACTTAATGAAAAACTGTTTTTT
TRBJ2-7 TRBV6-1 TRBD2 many CASSGEGVLAGFYEQYF TGTGCCAGCAGTGGCGAGGGGGTCTTAGCGGGGTTCTACGAGCAGTACTTC
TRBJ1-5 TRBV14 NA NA CASSQALGQPQHF TGTGCCAGCAGCCAAGCCTTGGGCCAGCCCCAGCATTTT
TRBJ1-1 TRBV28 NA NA CASISTGYTSWAFF TGTGCCAGCATCTCTACAGGGTATACTAGTTGGGCTTTCTTT
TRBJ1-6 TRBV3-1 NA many CASSHQSIYNSPLHF TGTGCCAGCAGCCACCAATCCATATATAATTCACCCCTCCACTTT
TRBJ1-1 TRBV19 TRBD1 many CASNRDRASEAFF TGTGCCAGTAACCGTGACAGGGCTAGCGAAGCTTTCTTT
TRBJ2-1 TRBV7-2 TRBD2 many CASRPTSGTYNEQFF TGTGCCAGCAGGCCTACTAGCGGAACCTACAATGAGCAGTTCTTC
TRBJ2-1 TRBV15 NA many CATSRVRGQSNEQFF TGTGCCACCAGCAGAGTCCGTGGACAGAGCAATGAGCAGTTCTTC
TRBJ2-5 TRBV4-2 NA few CASSPPDWAGLGETQYF TGTGCCAGCAGCCCGCCCGACTGGGCGGGATTGGGAGAGACCCAGTACTTC